A single T cell receptor (beta chain) is shown here with its context. Its antigen remains unknown. These data come from a study of HIV-infected patients and healthy controls. Germline V gene sequence: CDR1 SGHTA, CDR2 FQGNSA. The length of the CDR3 is 14 residues. Trimming shortened V by 5 bases and J by 7 bases, and 15 bases separated the two germline ends. Findings and caveats of the study: HIV-infected patients and controls differed significantly in mean usage of eight alpha and eight beta V genes. Significantly higher mean Gini indices appeared in HIV-infected repertoires, possibly reflecting oligoclonality.

Whole blood was used without fractionation, so all unsorted peripheral T cells were included. Alpha and beta constant-region primers primed reverse transcription of 500 to 550 ng RNA. Alpha and beta chain libraries were made separately by chain-specific third strand synthesis with multiplexing indices. Ligation attached cDNA to a 5' RACE adapter that carried a random hexamer and SP2 site. A short first PCR added P5 and P7 adapter elements and a second index. TCRdb passed the 5' RACE reads through MiXCR, listing each CDR3 protein once. The sample holds more than 15,000 distinct CDR3 sequences, more than 7.5% seen once.

The source is an adult in good health. V usage is TRBV7-2 and J usage is TRBJ1-5; TRBD1 is a possible D gene (6 bases). What was sequenced was blood. The CDR3 sequence: CASSPSGGRQPQHF. In DNA form, the CDR3 reads TGTGCCAGCAGCCCCAGTGGGGGGCGCCAGCCCCAGCATTTT.